The rows below give T cell receptor beta chains drawn from one sample of a study of human T cells and chemical hapten exposure. TCRdb analysed the RACE reads with MiXCR anew, one entry per CDR3 protein. The data hold 75,000 to 100,000 distinct CDR3 sequences, with 12% observed a single time. Sequencing was performed on whole blood, taken in connection with sensitization to the hapten diphenylcyclopropenone (DPC). These receptors were obtained from a middle-aged woman with alopecia areata. Some clones in this sample may be carry-over from other donors' samples. Both conserved end residues are part of each CDR3. The order of the fields is J gene, V gene, clone size, CDR3 length, D gene, CDR3 protein, CDR3 DNA. D genes are given only for firm matches. Only part of the rows carry a size: once, few, many, or a class if the clone is expanded.

TRBJ2-7	TRBV7-9	.	14	.	CASSPVGPPYEQYF	TGTGCCAGCAGCCCCGTGGGCCCTCCCTACGAGCAGTACTTC
TRBJ1-1	TRBV11-1	.	12	.	CASSLGRTEAFF	TGTGCCAGCAGCTTAGGTAGGACTGAAGCTTTCTTT
TRBJ2-5	TRBV6-2/TRBV6-3	few	13	.	CASSPSLRGAQYF	TGTGCCAGCAGCCCAAGCCTCCGAGGGGCCCAGTACTTC
TRBJ1-1	TRBV18	.	15	TRBD1	CASSGKGQLNTEAFF	TGTGCCAGCTCAGGAAAGGGACAGCTGAACACTGAAGCTTTCTTT
TRBJ2-5	TRBV6-2/TRBV6-3	few	15	TRBD2	CASRPGLAVQETQYF	TGTGCCAGCAGACCGGGACTAGCGGTCCAAGAGACCCAGTACTTC
TRBJ2-1	TRBV6-4	.	12	.	CASSGPYNEQFF	TGTGCCAGCAGTGGACCGTACAATGAGCAGTTCTTC
TRBJ2-1	TRBV6-2/TRBV6-3	.	18	.	CASSYPPRGSGSYNEQFF	TGTGCCAGCAGTTACCCGCCACGGGGTAGCGGATCCTACAATGAGCAGTTCTTC
TRBJ2-7	TRBV24-1	.	13	.	CATSDFLRGEQYF	TGTGCCACCAGTGATTTTCTAAGGGGCGAGCAGTACTTC
TRBJ2-3	TRBV3-1	.	18	TRBD2	CASSQKRATSRWTDTQYF	TGTGCCAGCAGCCAAAAAAGGGCGACTAGCCGATGGACAGATACGCAGTATTTT
TRBJ2-6	TRBV24-1	few	15	.	CATGYRISGANVLTF	TGTGCCACCGGCTACAGAATCTCTGGGGCCAACGTCCTGACTTTC
TRBJ2-3	TRBV30	.	14	.	CAWGRSGSTDTQYF	TGTGCCTGGGGACGGAGCGGTAGCACAGATACGCAGTATTTT
TRBJ2-1	TRBV29-1	.	13	TRBD1	CSVSGTGSLEQFF	TGCAGCGTCTCCGGGACAGGGAGTCTCGAGCAGTTCTTC
TRBJ2-1	TRBV6-2/TRBV6-3	few	16	TRBD2	CASSYPTAGGRYEQFF	TGTGCCAGCAGTTACCCCACGGCGGGAGGGAGGTATGAGCAGTTCTTC
TRBJ1-2	TRBV29-1	few	14	TRBD1	CSVDETGANYGYTF	TGCAGCGTTGACGAGACAGGGGCTAACTATGGCTACACCTTC
TRBJ2-5	TRBV18	.	14	.	CASSPQGSGETQYF	TGTGCCAGCTCACCACAGGGGTCGGGAGAGACCCAGTACTTC
TRBJ2-6	TRBV2	few	14	.	CASRREAGANVLTF	TGTGCCAGCAGGAGGGAGGCCGGGGCCAACGTCCTGACTTTC
TRBJ1-5	TRBV28	few	14	TRBD1	CASSSRQGYQPQHF	TGTGCCAGCAGTTCTCGACAGGGATATCAGCCCCAGCATTTT
TRBJ2-7	TRBV28	.	14	.	CASSTTGTSYEQYF	TGTGCCAGCAGTACGACGGGGACCTCCTACGAGCAGTACTTC
TRBJ2-1	TRBV20-1	.	13	TRBD2	CSASLAAYNEQFF	TGCAGTGCTAGCCTAGCGGCCTACAATGAGCAGTTCTTC
TRBJ1-3	TRBV10-3	.	14	.	CAIRSEGSGNTIYF	TGTGCCATCAGGTCTGAAGGCTCTGGAAACACCATATATTTT
TRBJ2-3	TRBV6-2/TRBV6-3	.	14	.	CASSYSLFTNTQYF	TGTGCCAGCAGTTACTCGTTGTTCACAAATACGCAGTATTTT
TRBJ2-7	TRBV28	many	14	TRBD1	CASSTPGTVDEQYF	TGTGCCAGCAGTACTCCCGGGACAGTCGACGAGCAGTACTTC